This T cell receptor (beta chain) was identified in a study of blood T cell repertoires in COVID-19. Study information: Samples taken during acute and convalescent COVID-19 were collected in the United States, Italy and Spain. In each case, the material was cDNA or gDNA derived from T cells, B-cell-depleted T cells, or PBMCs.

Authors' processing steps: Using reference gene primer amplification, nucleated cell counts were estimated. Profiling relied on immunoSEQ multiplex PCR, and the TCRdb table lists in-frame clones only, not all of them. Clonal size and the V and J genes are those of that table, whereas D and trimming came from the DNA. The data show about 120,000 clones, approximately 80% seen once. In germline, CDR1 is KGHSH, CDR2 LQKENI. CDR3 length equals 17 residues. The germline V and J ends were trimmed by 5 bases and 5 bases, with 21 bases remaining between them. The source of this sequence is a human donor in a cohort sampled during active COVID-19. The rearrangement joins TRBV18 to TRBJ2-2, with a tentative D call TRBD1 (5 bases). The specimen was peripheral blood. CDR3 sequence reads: CASSALQGARFTGELFF. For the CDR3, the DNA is TGTGCCAGCTCAGCTCTCCAGGGTGCGCGTTTTACCGGGGAGCTGTTTTTT.